The subject of this entry is one T cell receptor (beta chain). Its antigen is as yet unknown. Germline V CDR1 and CDR2: MNHEY, SVGEGT. CDR3 length: 15 amino acids. V was clipped by 7 bases and J by 3 bases, with 17 bases between them. Investigators merged groups given second doses at roughly 4 or roughly 12 weeks. TCRdb keeps only in-frame clones here, not all; method: immunoSEQ multiplex PCR. The table has over 130,000 clones, under 90% seen once; the top ten hold approximately 1.6%. This record comes from a study of T cell responses to AZD1222 COVID-19 vaccine. Whole-study findings and limits: Repertoires in all cases were sampled only once the peak T cell response had passed. Regions 160-218 and 743-854 dominated among vaccine-associated CD4 TCRs spanning spike. White British donors predominated, females outnumbered males, and clonal diversity was possibly underestimated.

This clonotype originated in an adult who received the AZD1222 COVID-19 vaccine. This specimen consisted of peripheral blood, obtained 28 days after the second AZD1222 dose. The rearrangement links TRBV6-2 or TRBV6-3 to TRBJ2-3, with a weak D call TRBD1 (6 bases). In nucleotides, the CDR3 is TGTGCCAGCACCCCCATGGGGGCGGCTACAGATACGCAGTATTTT. Residues: CASTPMGAATDTQYF.